The rows below give T cell receptor beta chains drawn from one sample of a study of early T cells in non-severe SARS-CoV-2 infection. In TCRdb, the 5' RACE reads were re-called with MiXCR into one record per CDR3 protein. The data show tens of thousands of distinct CDR3 sequences, 4.5% to 6% seen once. The sequenced sample was whole blood, obtained at baseline. Receptors originate from an adult who was a healthcare worker with PCR-confirmed SARS-CoV-2 infection or an uninfected control (not recorded which). The CDR3 runs from the conserved cysteine through the conserved F or W. D genes are given only for firm matches. Size values are once, few and many counts, or a class for expanded clones, and some rows have none.

TRBV29-1,many,.,TRBJ1-2,TGCAGCGCTCGGACCGGCTATGGCTACACCTTC,CSARTGYGYTF
TRBV2,medium-sized,.,TRBJ1-2,TGTGCCAGCGGGCAGGGCGGCTACACCTTC,CASGQGGYTF
TRBV4-1,medium-sized,.,TRBJ2-3,TGCGCCAGCAGCCAAGAGGGGCCCCGGACAGATACGCAGTATTTT,CASSQEGPRTDTQYF
TRBV10-3,few,.,TRBJ1-4,TGTGCCATCAGTGGAGCAGGGAATGGCGAAAAACTGTTTTTT,CAISGAGNGEKLFF
TRBV20-1,.,TRBD1,TRBJ1-1,TGCAGTGCTCAGAACAGGGGATACACTGAAGCTTTCTTT,CSAQNRGYTEAFF
TRBV5-1,few,TRBD2,TRBJ2-7,TGCGCCAGCAGCCACGGACTAGCGGGGGACTCCTACGAGCAGTACTTC,CASSHGLAGDSYEQYF
TRBV7-2,.,.,TRBJ1-2,TGTGCCAGCAGGGCGACGAGGGAGACTGAAGATGGCTACACCTTC,CASRATRETEDGYTF
TRBV5-1,many,TRBD2,TRBJ2-3,TGCGCCAGCAGCCCGGAGCGGGGGGGCATTCCAGATACGCAGTATTTT,CASSPERGGIPDTQYF
TRBV19,many,.,TRBJ2-3,TGTGCCAGCCGATGGGGGGATACGCAGTATTTT,CASRWGDTQYF
TRBV20-1,few,.,TRBJ2-3,TGCAGTGCTAGAGAACGGGTATGGGTTGATACGCAGTATTTT,CSARERVWVDTQYF
TRBV27,many,TRBD1,TRBJ2-1,TGTGCCAGCAGTTTATTAGGGGGCCGCAACAATGAGCAGTTCTTC,CASSLLGGRNNEQFF
TRBV6-6,many,TRBD1,TRBJ1-4,TGTGCCAGCAGTTACGGGGCAGGGGGTGAAAAACTGTTTTTT,CASSYGAGGEKLFF
TRBV7-3,.,.,TRBJ2-3,TGTGCCAGCAGCTCAGGGTTTGATACGCAGTATTTT,CASSSGFDTQYF
TRBV18,few,TRBD1,TRBJ2-7,TGTGCCAGCTCACTCAACGGGGCAGGGGGACCCTACGAGCAGTACTTC,CASSLNGAGGPYEQYF
TRBV2,medium-sized,.,TRBJ2-3,TGTGCCAGCAGCAAAAGCGCAGATACGCAGTATTTT,CASSKSADTQYF
TRBV2,many,TRBD2,TRBJ2-1,TGTGCCAGCAAACCTAGCGGGGGCTCTGTTGAGCAGTTCTTC,CASKPSGGSVEQFF
TRBV6-5,few,.,TRBJ2-5,TGTGCCAGCAGTTACTTTGGGGGCACTCAAGAGACCCAGTACTTC,CASSYFGGTQETQYF
TRBV29-1,.,TRBD2,TRBJ2-3,TGCAGCGTTGCTGCGGGGGGCCGCCCAGATACGCAGTATTTT,CSVAAGGRPDTQYF
TRBV5-5,medium-sized,.,TRBJ2-2,TGTGCCAGCAGCCCCCGTGATCAATCCGGCGGGGAGCTGTTTTTT,CASSPRDQSGGELFF
TRBV7-2,many,.,TRBJ1-5,TGTGCCAGCAGCCCTAACTTGGGCAATCAGCCCCAGCATTTT,CASSPNLGNQPQHF
TRBV5-6,few,.,TRBJ1-2,TGTGCCAGCAGCCCCGGACCCCGTCAGAACTATGGCTACACCTTC,CASSPGPRQNYGYTF
TRBV9,few,.,TRBJ2-3,TGTGCCAGCAGCGTAGGAAATTGGAGGGATACGCAGTATTTT,CASSVGNWRDTQYF
TRBV7-2,few,TRBD1,TRBJ2-1,TGTGCCAGCAGGGAAACAGGGGGCAGTGAGCAGTTCTTC,CASRETGGSEQFF
TRBV6-1,few,.,TRBJ1-6,TGTGCCAGCAGTGAAGCGAGCTCCGGGGGCACCTATAATTCACCCCTCCACTTT,CASSEASSGGTYNSPLHF
TRBV12-3/TRBV12-4,many,.,TRBJ1-5,TGTGCCAGCAGTTTATCAGGGATCAGCAATCAGCCCCAGCATTTT,CASSLSGISNQPQHF
TRBV12-3/TRBV12-4,.,.,TRBJ1-2,TGTGCCAGCAGCATACAGGGTACCTATGGCTACACCTTC,CASSIQGTYGYTF
TRBV7-8,many,TRBD2,TRBJ2-7,TGTGCCAGCAGCTTAGCGGCGGGGGGCCCTTACGAGCAGTACTTC,CASSLAAGGPYEQYF
TRBV6-5,few,.,TRBJ2-7,TGTGCCAGCGGATCTGACCTGGAGTCCGAGCAGTACTTC,CASGSDLESEQYF
TRBV7-9,many,TRBD1,TRBJ1-5,TGTGCCAGCAGCACAAACACCGGGACAGAGGATCAGCCCCAGCATTTT,CASSTNTGTEDQPQHF
TRBV5-4,few,.,TRBJ2-5,TGTGCCAGCAGCGCCGTAGGGGGTAGGCAGGAGACCCAGTACTTC,CASSAVGGRQETQYF
TRBV6-5,many,.,TRBJ1-6,TGTGCCAGCAGCTTTGGGGGAGAGGGTTCACCCCTCCACTTT,CASSFGGEGSPLHF
TRBV7-3,few,.,TRBJ2-5,TGTGCCAGCAGCTTAGGATCTAGAGGGGAGACCCAGTACTTC,CASSLGSRGETQYF
TRBV7-3,.,.,TRBJ2-5,TGTGCCAGCAGCTTAACAGGAGGCCAAGAGACCCAGTACTTC,CASSLTGGQETQYF
TRBV5-1,few,.,TRBJ2-3,TGCGCCAGCAGCTTGCTGATGGGGGCTAGCACAGATACGCAGTATTTT,CASSLLMGASTDTQYF
TRBV20-1,many,.,TRBJ2-2,TGCAGTGGAAGAGGGGGTAGGAACACCGGGGAGCTGTTTTTT,CSGRGGRNTGELFF
TRBV7-3,medium-sized,.,TRBJ2-3,TGTGCCAGCAGCTTAGACGGACGAACAGATACGCAGTATTTT,CASSLDGRTDTQYF
TRBV11-2,.,.,TRBJ2-1,TGTGCCAGCAGCCGTCCTCAACTAGACAATGAGCAGTTCTTC,CASSRPQLDNEQFF
TRBV6-1,.,.,TRBJ1-2,TGTGCCAGCAGTCAACAGGGTAACTATGGCTACACCTTC,CASSQQGNYGYTF
TRBV5-1,many,.,TRBJ2-7,TGCGCCAGCAGCCCCAACGTGTACGAGCAGTACTTC,CASSPNVYEQYF
TRBV19,medium-sized,.,TRBJ1-5,TGTGCCAGTAGTCCCGCCAGTCAGCCCCAGCATTTT,CASSPASQPQHF
TRBV7-8,medium-sized,TRBD1,TRBJ2-7,TGTGCCAGCAGCTCTCAGCGACAGGGAAAATACTTC,CASSSQRQGKYF
TRBV9,few,.,TRBJ2-1,TGTGCCAGCAGCGTAGAGGGTAGCCACAGGCAGTTCTTC,CASSVEGSHRQFF
TRBV6-6,many,.,TRBJ2-3,TGTGCCAGCAGCTTCGGACTGCTCACAGATACGCAGTATTTT,CASSFGLLTDTQYF
TRBV29-1,.,.,TRBJ2-1,TGCAGCGTTCAGGGGGGGGGATCAAAATATGAGCAGTTCTTC,CSVQGGGSKYEQFF